This T cell receptor (beta chain) was sequenced in a study of neurological immune-mediated disorders. Regarding this clonotype: Since the CDR3 does not end with the conserved phenylalanine or tryptophan, this likely comes from a read error.

The CDR3 contains 12 residues. CDR1 and CDR2 (germline): SGHAT, FQNNGV. Deletions cut 4 bases from V and 8 bases from J, with 8 bases between. TCRdb analysed the 5' RACE reads with MiXCR anew, one entry per CDR3 protein. Among about 120,000 distinct CDR3 sequences listed, roughly 3.2% were seen once. The receptor was derived from a woman in her twenties or thirties with multiple sclerosis. The material sequenced was PBMCs. The J gene is TRBJ1-4, the V gene TRBV11-2; the D is unclear. The CDR3 spells CASSYDGEKLFI. CDR3 nucleotides: TGTGCCAGCAGCTACGACGGGGAAAAACTGTTTATT.